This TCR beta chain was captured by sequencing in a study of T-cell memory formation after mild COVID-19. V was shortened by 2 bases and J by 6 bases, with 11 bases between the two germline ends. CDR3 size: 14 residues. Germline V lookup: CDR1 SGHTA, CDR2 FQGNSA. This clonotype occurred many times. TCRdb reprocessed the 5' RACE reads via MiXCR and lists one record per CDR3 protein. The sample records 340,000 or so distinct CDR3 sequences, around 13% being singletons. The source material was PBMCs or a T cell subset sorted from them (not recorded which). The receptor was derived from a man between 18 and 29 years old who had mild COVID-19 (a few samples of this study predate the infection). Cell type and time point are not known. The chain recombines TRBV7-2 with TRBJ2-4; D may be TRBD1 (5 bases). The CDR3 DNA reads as TGTGCCAGCAGCTTAAGCCAGGGCGGAAACATTCAGTACTTC. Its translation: CASSLSQGGNIQYF.